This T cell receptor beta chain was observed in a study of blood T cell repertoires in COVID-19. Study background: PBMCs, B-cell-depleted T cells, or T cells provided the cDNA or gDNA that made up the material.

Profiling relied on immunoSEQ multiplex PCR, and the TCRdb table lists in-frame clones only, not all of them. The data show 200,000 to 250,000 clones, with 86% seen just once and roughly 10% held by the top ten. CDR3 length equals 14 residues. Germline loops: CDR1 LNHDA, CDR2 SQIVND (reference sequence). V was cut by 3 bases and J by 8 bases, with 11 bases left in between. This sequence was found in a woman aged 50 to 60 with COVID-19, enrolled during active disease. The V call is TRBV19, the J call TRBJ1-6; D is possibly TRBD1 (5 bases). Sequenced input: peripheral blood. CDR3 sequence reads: CASSIPRQYSPLHF. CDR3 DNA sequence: TGTGCCAGTAGTATCCCACGACAGTATTCACCCCTCCACTTT.